This T cell receptor (beta chain) was documented in a study of identical twins. The CDR3 length is 13 residues. Per germline, CDR1 MNHNS and CDR2 SASEGT. The germline V and J ends were trimmed by 2 bases and 1 base, with 5 bases remaining between them. TCRdb re-called the 5' RACE reads with MiXCR, one entry per CDR3 protein. This table holds approximately 530,000 distinct CDR3 sequences, approximately 20% found once. These data were likewise used in another study, on yellow fever vaccine responses in identical twins.

This TCR came from a woman aged 18-30 years in good health. The chain recombines TRBV6-1 with TRBJ1-1; no clear D. Material for sequencing was CD4+ T cells sorted from blood. DNA of the CDR3: TGTGCCAGCAGTGAACAGAGGAACACTGAAGCTTTCTTT. Translated: CASSEQRNTEAFF.